This T cell receptor beta chain was recorded in a study of regulatory T cells in long-lasting Graves disease. This clonotype was picked up many times. CDR3-region Arm-PCR and iRepertoire HTBI primers produced the TCR beta libraries. MiXCR was run by TCRdb on the multiplex PCR reads, yielding one entry per CDR3 protein. Counted here are 370,000 or so distinct CDR3 sequences, 15% to 20% occurring once; the ten biggest clones make up around 20%. Time point here: newly diagnosed GD, antithyroid drugs for less than 3 months. Extracted RNA from PBMCs served as the source of the TCR library. V was cut by 5 bases and J by 2 bases, with 14 bases left in between. Germline V gene sequence: CDR1 LNHNV, CDR2 YYDKDF (reference sequence). This CDR3 contains 15 residues. The same specimen was also included in a second study, on T cells in Graves' hyperthyroidism and ophthalmopathy.

Sample: peripheral blood mononuclear cells (PBMCs), taken at new diagnosis, from a patient treated with antithyroid drugs. The rearrangement uses TRBV15 and TRBJ2-3, with a tentative D call TRBD1 (6 bases). This sequence originates from a woman under 30 with Graves disease. The CDR3 sequence: CATSERTVSTDTQYF. CDR3 nucleotide sequence: TGTGCCACCAGCGAAAGGACAGTTTCCACAGATACGCAGTATTTT. Full variable domain (remainder filled in from reference TRBV15 and TRBJ2-3): DAMVIQNPRYQVTQFGKPVTLSCSQTLNHNVMYWYQQKSSQAPKLLFHYYDKDFNNEADTPDNFQSRRPNTSFCFLDIRSPGLGDTAMYLCATSERTVSTDTQYFGPGTRLTVL.